The source of this TCR beta chain is a study of blood T cell repertoires in COVID-19. This clone occurred once. The protocol was immunoSEQ multiplex PCR, while the TCRdb copy is restricted to in-frame clones and leaves out a portion. Here the sample spans around 190,000 clones, approximately 86% being singletons. The J segment lost 6 bases and the V segment lost 1 base, leaving 5 bases of the junction unmatched. The germline V gene has CDR1 MNHNS and CDR2 SASEGT. The CDR3 is made up of 15 amino acids. This receptor was obtained from a man in his fifties with active or convalescent COVID-19. The genes are TRBV6-1 and TRBJ2-3, with TRBD2 matching 9 bases. The sequenced sample consisted of peripheral blood. The CDR3 nucleotides read TGTGCCAGCAGTGAAGTTAAAAGCGGGGGGGATACGCAGTATTTT. As protein: CASSEVKSGGDTQYF.